Below, 12 T cell receptor beta chains from the same sample are listed, as sequenced in a study of T-cell reconstitution after alpha-beta-depleted transplantation in children. The TCRbeta library incorporated unique molecular identifiers. TCRdb used MiXCR to reprocess the PCR reads, holding one entry per CDR3 protein. Among 200,000 to 250,000 distinct CDR3 sequences listed, under 13% were seen once. The material was PBMCs, obtained before TCRalphabeta/CD19-depleted stem cell transplant. These receptors were obtained from a child less than two years old with acute myeloid leukemia, due to receive a stem cell transplant.

This clonotype was observed at least ten times. V gene TRBV19 combines with J gene TRBJ1-3, with a possible D match to TRBD1 (5 bases). V lost 3 bases, J lost 0 bases, and 15 bases lay in between. The CDR3 length is 17 residues. CDR1 is LNHDA and CDR2 is SQIVND in the germline V gene (reference sequence). The CDR3 nucleotides are TGTGCCAGTAGTATTTTGGGACCTAAGAGCTCTGGAAACACCATATATTTT. Its translation is CASSILGPKSSGNTIYF.

This clonotype showed up many times. This chain connects TRBV7-3 to TRBJ1-2; 10 positions agree with TRBD1. CDR1 SGHTA and CDR2 FQGTGA come from the germline V gene. Losses at the gene ends were 3 bases for V and 6 bases for J; bases not matched to a gene: 4. This CDR3 has 14 amino acids. The CDR3 DNA sequence: TGTGCCAGCAGCTTCGGACAGGGGGTGAATGGCTACACCTTC. Translation gives CASSFGQGVNGYTF.

This clonotype was detected ten times or more. The gene calls are TRBV5-1 and TRBJ2-7; possible D gene TRBD1, 5 bases. The CDR3 is made up of 12 amino acids. V lost 2 bases to trimming and J lost 5 bases, with 8 bases between them. The germline V gene has CDR1 SGHRS and CDR2 YFSETQ. The CDR3 DNA reads TGCGCCAGCAGCTTCCAGGGCGACGAGCAGTACTTC. Amino acids: CASSFQGDEQYF.

The chain joins TRBV25-1 to TRBJ2-5, with a possible D match to TRBD1 (5 bases). Deletions cut 1 base from V and 4 bases from J, with 7 bases between. This CDR3 spans 13 amino acids. Germline V gives CDR1 MGHDK, CDR2 SYGVNS. CDR3 in amino acids: CASSELQGETQYF. The CDR3 DNA is TGTGCCAGCAGTGAATTGCAGGGAGAGACCCAGTACTTC. Drawing the rest from reference TRBV25-1 and TRBJ2-5, the complete variable domain is EADIYQTPRYLVIGTGKKITLECSQTMGHDKMYWYQQDPGMELHLIHYSYGVNSTEKGDLSSESTVSRIRTEHFPLTLESARPSHTSQYLCASSELQGETQYFGPGTRLLVL.

This clonotype was observed at least ten times. The chain couples TRBV7-2 to TRBJ2-2, with D possibly matching TRBD2 (5 bases). Trimming shortened V by 3 bases and J by 4 bases, and 12 bases separated the two germline ends. CDR1 and CDR2 from the germline V gene are SGHTA and FQGNSA. The CDR3 has 15 amino acids. The CDR3 DNA reads TGTGCCAGCAGCTTTGTGGGAGACGCCACCGGGGAGCTGTTTTTT. Its protein is CASSFVGDATGELFF.

This clonotype was seen ten or more times. The rearrangement uses TRBV21-1 and TRBJ2-7; the D call of TRBD1 is as the table states it, not checked on the DNA. TRBV21-1 is recorded as a pseudogene. The CDR3 has 17 amino acids. Written as DNA, the CDR3 is TGTGCCAGCAGCAAAGCATCTTCGACAGGCCACCTTTACGAGCAGTACTTC. It translates to CASSKASSTGHLYEQYF.

The chain recombines TRBV10-3 with TRBJ2-1; 7 nucleotides line up with TRBD1. Trimming removed 6 bases from V and 0 bases from J; junction bases left unmatched: 5. The length of the CDR3 is 15 residues. Germline loops: CDR1 ENHRY, CDR2 SYGVKD. CDR3 DNA: TGTGCCATCAGACAGGGGCCAAGCTCCTACAATGAGCAGTTCTTC. This gives the protein CAIRQGPSSYNEQFF.

This chain joins TRBV12-3 or TRBV12-4 and TRBJ1-2, with no clear D. The CDR3 is 13 residues long. The germline V and J ends were trimmed by 6 bases and 6 bases, with 14 bases remaining between them. The CDR3 here is CASSLTSSHGYTF. CDR3 DNA sequence: TGTGCCAGCAGCCTTACATCTAGCCATGGCTACACCTTC.

This clonotype was observed at least ten times. The chain is built from TRBV19 and TRBJ1-1, with a tentative D call TRBD1 (5 bases). Trimming removed 2 bases at V and 4 bases at J, with 8 bases between. CDR1 and CDR2 (germline): LNHDA, SQIVND (reference sequence). CDR3 length: 13 amino acids. CDR3 DNA sequence: TGTGCCAGTAGTATACGAAGGGGCACTGAAGCTTTCTTT. The encoded protein is CASSIRRGTEAFF.

This clonotype was seen repeatedly, ten times or more. This rearrangement joins TRBV29-1 to TRBJ1-2; tentatively, D is TRBD1 (5 bases). Trimming cost V 5 bases and J 3 bases, with 19 bases left between them. The CDR3 totals 15 residues. Per the germline V gene, CDR1 is SQVTM and CDR2 is ANQGSEA. This CDR3 reads CSVPLRLGTDYGYTF. In DNA, the CDR3 is TGCAGCGTTCCACTACGTTTGGGGACTGACTATGGCTACACCTTC. Based on the CDR3 plus reference TRBV29-1 and TRBJ1-2, the full variable domain is SAVISQKPSRDICQRGTSLTIQCQVDSQVTMMFWYRQQPGQSLTLIATANQGSEATYESGFVIDKFPISRPNLTFSTLTVSNMSPEDSSIYLCSVPLRLGTDYGYTFGSGTRLTVV.

This clonotype was recorded a few times. This chain uses TRBV29-1 with TRBJ1-4; D is ambiguous. Germline values: CDR1 SQVTM, CDR2 ANQGSEA. Trimming pared 2 bases from V and 0 bases from J, leaving 4 bases between. CDR3 size: 13 residues. CDR3 in DNA: TGCAGCGTTGAAAGGTCAACTAATGAAAAACTGTTTTTT. Translated, it gives CSVERSTNEKLFF. The full variable domain, its missing parts supplied by reference TRBV29-1 and TRBJ1-4, is SAVISQKPSRDICQRGTSLTIQCQVDSQVTMMFWYRQQPGQSLTLIATANQGSEATYESGFVIDKFPISRPNLTFSTLTVSNMSPEDSSIYLCSVERSTNEKLFFGSGTQLSVL.

In its sample, this clonotype was seen a few times. V usage is TRBV6-2 or TRBV6-3 and J usage is TRBJ1-5; 10 bases agree with TRBD1. The trim removed 7 bases at V and 6 bases at J, leaving 12 bases unmatched. The CDR3 has 16 amino acids. Per germline, CDR1 MNHEY and CDR2 SVGEGT. CDR3 loop: CASTNDRGRIGQPQHF. Written as DNA, the CDR3 is TGTGCCAGCACCAACGACAGGGGGCGGATTGGTCAGCCCCAGCATTTT.